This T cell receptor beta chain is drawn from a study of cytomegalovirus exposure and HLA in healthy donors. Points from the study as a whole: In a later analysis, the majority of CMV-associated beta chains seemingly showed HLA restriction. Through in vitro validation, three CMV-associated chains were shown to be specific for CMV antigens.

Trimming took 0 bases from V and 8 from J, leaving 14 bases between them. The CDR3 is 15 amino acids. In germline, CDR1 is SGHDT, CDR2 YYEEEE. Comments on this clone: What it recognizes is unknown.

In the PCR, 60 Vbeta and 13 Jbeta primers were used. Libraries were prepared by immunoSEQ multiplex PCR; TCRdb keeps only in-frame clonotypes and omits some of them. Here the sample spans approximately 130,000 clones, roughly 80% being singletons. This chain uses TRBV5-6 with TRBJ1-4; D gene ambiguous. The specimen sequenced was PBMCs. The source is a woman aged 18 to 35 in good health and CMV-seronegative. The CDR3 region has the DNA TGTGCCAGCAGCTTGGTCCGCAACTCCAGGGAAAAACTGTTTTTT. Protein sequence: CASSLVRNSREKLFF.